The 26 T cell receptor beta chains below all came from one sample that was sequenced in a study of blood T cell repertoires in COVID-19. Assay: immunoSEQ multiplex PCR; the TCRdb copy retains only in-frame clones and omits some. The sample holds 200,000 or so clones, about 80% seen once. Sample: PBMCs or T cells enriched from blood (not recorded which). The receptors here all came from a man aged 55 to 70 who had recovered from COVID-19.

DNA of the CDR3: TGTGCCAGCAGCCCCGCGGGGGGCTCGGGCGAGCAGTACTTC. It yields the protein CASSPAGGSGEQYF. V and J are TRBV11-2 and TRBJ2-7; TRBD2 agrees at 8 bases. The CDR3 sequence is 14 residues long. Trimming cost V 5 bases and J 6 bases; bases outside gene matches: 9. The germline V gene has CDR1 SGHAT and CDR2 FQNNGV.

The J gene is TRBJ1-5, the V gene TRBV11-2; D call uncertain. This CDR3 is 13 amino acids long. Trimming took off 0 bases at V and 4 bases at J, with 4 bases between the two ends. Germline V gene data show CDR1 as SGHAT and CDR2 as FQNNGV. CDR3 bases: TGTGCCAGCAGCTTAGACAGAAATCAGCCCCAGCATTTT. This sequence encodes CASSLDRNQPQHF.

The CDR3 sequence is CASSFGQAIGPLHF. CDR3 nucleotide sequence: TGTGCCAGCAGTTTTGGACAGGCGATCGGGCCCCTCCACTTT. The V and J genes are TRBV27 and TRBJ1-6, with 7 bases lining up with TRBD1. The CDR3 is made up of 14 amino acids. V was clipped by 3 bases and J by 13 bases; unmatched bases: 9. CDR1 is MNHEY, CDR2 SMNVEV, per germline (reference sequence).

This chain uses TRBV7-2 with TRBJ2-6; D not resolved. V was shortened by 5 bases and J by 0 bases, with 11 bases between the two germline ends. Germline assignment: CDR1 SGHTA and CDR2 FQGNSA. This CDR3 has 16 amino acids. The CDR3 DNA is TGTGCCAGCAGCCAAATGCTAAGCTCTGGGGCCAACGTCCTGACTTTC. It is translated as CASSQMLSSGANVLTF.

This chain uses TRBV12-5 with TRBJ1-2; D remains unclear. Germline CDR1 and CDR2: LGHNT and FRNRAP. V was pared by 6 bases and J by 8 bases, with 7 bases between. The CDR3 consists of 10 residues. The CDR3 region is CASGAGGYTF. As DNA, the CDR3 is TGTGCTAGTGGGGCGGGAGGCTACACCTTC.

The chain employs TRBV29-1 and TRBJ2-1; 14 bases fit TRBD2. V lost 6 bases to trimming and J lost 8 bases; unmatched junction nucleotides: 3. The CDR3 is 13 residues long. Germline values: CDR1 SQVTM, CDR2 ANQGSEA. Here the CDR3 reads CSVGLAGGHEQFF. Here the CDR3 DNA reads TGCAGCGTCGGACTAGCGGGGGGTCATGAGCAGTTCTTC.

The V gene is TRBV29-1, the J gene TRBJ1-2; 7 bases agree with TRBD1. V trimming: 4 bases; J trimming: 5 bases; junction bases outside the gene matches: 7. The germline V gene encodes CDR1 SQVTM and CDR2 ANQGSEA. CDR3 length equals 13 residues. CDR3 coding DNA: TGCAGCGTTGGCGACAGGGAAAGATATGGCTACACCTTC. Protein: CSVGDRERYGYTF.

V usage is TRBV12-3 or TRBV12-4 and J usage is TRBJ1-1; TRBD1 matches 8 bases. Trimming cost V 2 bases and J 7 bases; bases outside gene matches: 3. The CDR3 is made up of 13 amino acids. Here the CDR3 DNA reads TGTGCCAGCAGTTTACTAACAGGGGGTGAAGCTTTCTTT. Translated: CASSLLTGGEAFF.

The chain is built from TRBV6-4 and TRBJ1-2; D gene ambiguous. Germline V CDR1 and CDR2: MRHNA, SNTAGT. V was cut by 4 bases and J by 5 bases, with 11 bases left in between. There are 13 residues in the CDR3. CDR3 nucleotide sequence: TGTGCCAGCAGTGGGAACCGGGGTTATGGCTACACCTTC. It specifies CASSGNRGYGYTF.

V and J are TRBV6-2 or TRBV6-3 and TRBJ1-1, with D maybe TRBD1 (5 bases). V lost 6 bases, J lost 0 bases, and 11 bases lay in between. The CDR3 length is 14 residues. CDR1 is MNHEY, CDR2 SVGEGT, per germline. The CDR3 protein is CASSPRAMNTEAFF. DNA of the CDR3: TGTGCCAGCAGCCCCAGGGCTATGAACACTGAAGCTTTCTTT.

This chain connects TRBV19 to TRBJ1-2; unclear D gene. Germline CDR1 reads LNHDA; CDR2 reads SQIVND (reference sequence). The V and J ends lost 0 bases and 4 bases respectively, with 12 bases between them. The CDR3 spans 15 residues. CDR3 residues: CASSIDPWTAYGYTF. The DNA of the CDR3 is TGTGCCAGTAGTATAGATCCCTGGACTGCCTATGGCTACACCTTC.

The chain employs TRBV7-2 and TRBJ2-2; TRBD2 agrees at 12 bases. The CDR3 has 19 amino acids. CDR1 is SGHTA and CDR2 is FQGNSA in the germline V gene. The V gene end was trimmed by 5 bases and the J gene end by 0 bases; junction bases not matched to a gene: 10. The CDR3, as DNA: TGTGCCAGCAGCCTAAAGTTCGGACTAGCGGGGTCGAACACCGGGGAGCTGTTTTTT. Protein: CASSLKFGLAGSNTGELFF.

The CDR3 nucleotides are TGTGCCAGTAGTACATCAGGGGGCGCGTTAACCTACGAGCAGTACTTC. This translates into CASSTSGGALTYEQYF. The rearrangement joins TRBV19 to TRBJ2-7, with TRBD1 matching over 8 bases. With V trimmed by 4 bases and J by 2 bases, 10 bases remained unmatched. CDR1 LNHDA and CDR2 SQIVND come from the germline V gene (reference sequence). The CDR3 has 16 residues.

The gene calls are TRBV27 and TRBJ2-2, with 7 nucleotides matching TRBD1. This CDR3 contains 16 residues. Trimming removed 6 bases from V and 1 base from J; junction bases left unmatched: 8. Germline V gene sequence: CDR1 MNHEY, CDR2 SMNVEV (reference sequence). The CDR3 DNA follows: TGTGCCAGCAGCCATCCGGGACAGCTGAACACCGGGGAGCTGTTTTTT. This encodes CASSHPGQLNTGELFF.

The CDR3 DNA is TGTGCCAGCAGTAAAGAACAGGGCTCGTCCTTCTTT. This gives the protein CASSKEQGSSFF. The gene calls are TRBV2 and TRBJ1-1; TRBD1 is a possible D gene (6 bases). V lost 5 bases and J 14 bases, leaving 18 bases between the germline ends. Per germline, CDR1 SNHLY and CDR2 FYNNEI. This CDR3 is 12 amino acids long.

The chain is built from TRBV25-1 and TRBJ2-1; 14 bases line up with TRBD2. The CDR3 consists of 15 residues. After removal of 8 bases from V and 6 bases from J, the junction contained 6 bases not matched to a gene. CDR1 is MGHDK, CDR2 SYGVNS, per germline. In DNA form, the CDR3 reads TGTGCCAGCTCCGGACTAGCGGGGGGACTCAATGAGCAGTTCTTC. Amino acid sequence: CASSGLAGGLNEQFF.

V gene TRBV5-4 combines with J gene TRBJ2-2; 8 bases map to TRBD1. The germline gives CDR1 SGHNT, CDR2 YYREEE (reference sequence). Losses at the gene ends were 0 bases for V and 5 bases for J; bases not matched to a gene: 6. This CDR3 region has 16 residues. CDR3 sequence: CASSLAGQAGTGELFF. In nucleotides, the CDR3 is TGTGCCAGCAGCTTGGCGGGACAGGCCGGTACCGGGGAGCTGTTTTTT.

The V and J genes are TRBV11-3 and TRBJ2-7, with 9 bases identical to TRBD1. V lost 5 bases to trimming and J lost 2 bases; unmatched junction nucleotides: 10. The CDR3 has 16 amino acids. The V gene's germline CDR1 is SGHNT and CDR2 YENEEA. CDR3 coding DNA: TGTGCCAGCAGCGGGGGACAGGGATCCTCCGCCTACGAGCAGTACTTC. Translation gives CASSGGQGSSAYEQYF.

The V gene is TRBV5-6, the J gene TRBJ2-7, with D possibly matching TRBD2 (5 bases). CDR1 SGHDT and CDR2 YYEEEE come from the germline V gene. The CDR3 contains 15 residues. The V and J ends lost 5 bases and 3 bases respectively, with 18 bases between them. CDR3 DNA: TGTGCCAGCAGGACCCTCTCGCGGGCGGTCTACGAGCAGTACTTC. Residues: CASRTLSRAVYEQYF.

The J gene is TRBJ1-2, the V gene TRBV12-3 or TRBV12-4; no reliable D call. V was pared by 3 bases and J by 2 bases, with 7 bases between. This CDR3 has 13 residues. This CDR3 is CASSFKENYGYTF. CDR3 in DNA: TGTGCCAGCAGTTTTAAAGAGAACTATGGCTACACCTTC.

The chain combines TRBV11-3 with TRBJ1-4, with D uncertain. Germline CDR1 SGHNT, CDR2 YENEEA. This CDR3 has 13 amino acids. V gave up 5 bases and J gave up 7 bases, with 11 bases separating them. CDR3 region: CASSPTMGEKLFF. The CDR3 DNA is TGTGCCAGCAGCCCCACTATGGGTGAAAAACTGTTTTTT.

The V call is TRBV5-6, the J call TRBJ2-7; 11 nucleotides line up with TRBD1. CDR1 is SGHDT, CDR2 YYEEEE, per germline. The length of the CDR3 is 15 residues. Trimming cost V 4 bases and J 4 bases; bases outside gene matches: 7. The CDR3, as DNA: TGTGCCAGCAGCCCTTGGACAGGGGGCGGTTACGAGCAGTACTTC. It specifies CASSPWTGGGYEQYF.

The genes are TRBV18 and TRBJ2-2; possible D gene TRBD1, 6 bases. The V gene lost 1 base and the J gene lost 2 bases, with 8 bases spanning the gap. The CDR3 length is 15 residues. Germline CDR1 and CDR2: KGHSH and LQKENI. The CDR3 sequence: CASSPQGDNTGELFF. CDR3 DNA sequence: TGTGCCAGCTCACCACAGGGGGACAACACCGGGGAGCTGTTTTTT.

This rearrangement joins TRBV19 to TRBJ1-2; D is uncertain. Germline V CDR1 and CDR2: LNHDA, SQIVND (reference sequence). CDR3 length: 14 amino acids. V was pared by 0 bases and J by 4 bases, with 9 bases between. CDR3 residues: CASSIDRVAYGYTF. The CDR3 DNA follows: TGTGCCAGTAGTATAGACCGGGTTGCCTATGGCTACACCTTC.

The chain joins TRBV24-1 to TRBJ2-3; D might be TRBD2 (6 bases). This CDR3 has 14 residues. CDR1 KGHDR and CDR2 SFDVKD come from the germline V gene. The germline V and J ends were trimmed by 4 bases and 4 bases, with 11 bases remaining between them. CDR3 sequence reads: CATSDRGTSDTQYF. The DNA for the CDR3 is TGTGCCACCAGTGACCGCGGGACCTCAGATACGCAGTATTTT.

V usage is TRBV18 and J usage is TRBJ1-3, with TRBD1 matching over 7 bases. CDR1 and CDR2 from the germline V gene are KGHSH and LQKENI. J lost 0 bases, V lost 0 bases, and 2 bases had no gene match. The CDR3 has 16 amino acids. CDR3 in amino acids: CASSPPGQFSGNTIYF. The CDR3 bases are TGTGCCAGCTCACCACCGGGACAGTTCTCTGGAAACACCATATATTTT.